This TCR beta chain was found in a study of CD4+ T cells in melanoma. In regard to this clone: Its target is not known.

Per the germline V gene, CDR1 is SEHNR and CDR2 is FQNEAQ (reference sequence). V shed 4 bases and J 7 bases; nucleotides not matched to a gene: 13. The CDR3 consists of 16 residues. Study-wide results and limits: CD8+ T cell, macrophage and B cell function reportedly correlated with neoantigen-specific CD4+ T cells. Diverse differentiation states were reported for melanoma neoantigen-specific CD4+ T cells.

TCRdb's table, derived via immunoSEQ multiplex PCR, lists solely in-frame clones and lacks some. Altogether 10,000 to 13,000 clones are present, over 60% being singletons, with the ten largest covering around 9.7%. The sequence was collected from a human donor with melanoma. Input material: cells from a culture (not recorded whether cultured in vitro). The V and J genes are TRBV7-9 and TRBJ2-7; 10 bases align to TRBD1. The CDR3 nucleotides read TGTGCCAGCAGCTCGCCTTGGGGGACAGGGGAGGGTGAGCAGTACTTC. Amino acid sequence: CASSSPWGTGEGEQYF.